This T cell receptor beta chain was identified in a study of read filtering for tumor transcriptome and immune sequencing. About the study: IR-seq gave about 3.5 to 10.27 million TCR reads per sample; RNA-seq gave roughly 75 to 1,300.

J lost 4 bases, V lost 2 bases, and 8 bases had no gene match. This CDR3 comprises 16 residues. Germline V gene data show CDR1 as SGHDT and CDR2 as YYEEEE. Sampling of bone marrow took place during active disease in every patient. Molecular barcoded adaptors covering alpha/delta and beta/gamma chains were used on approximately 400 ng RNA. TCRdb reprocessed the reads via MiXCR and lists one record per CDR3 protein. Of some 130,000 distinct CDR3 sequences in the sample, about 13% were seen once. This clonotype was picked up many times. The specimen sequenced was a population of CD138-negative cells sorted from bone marrow. The source is a donor at least 40 years old with multiple myeloma. The gene calls are TRBV5-6 and TRBJ1-5, with 8 bases identical to TRBD1. CDR3 bases: TGTGCCAGCAGCTTCTGGACAGGGTTAAGTAATCAGCCCCAGCATTTT. Translating it yields CASSFWTGLSNQPQHF.